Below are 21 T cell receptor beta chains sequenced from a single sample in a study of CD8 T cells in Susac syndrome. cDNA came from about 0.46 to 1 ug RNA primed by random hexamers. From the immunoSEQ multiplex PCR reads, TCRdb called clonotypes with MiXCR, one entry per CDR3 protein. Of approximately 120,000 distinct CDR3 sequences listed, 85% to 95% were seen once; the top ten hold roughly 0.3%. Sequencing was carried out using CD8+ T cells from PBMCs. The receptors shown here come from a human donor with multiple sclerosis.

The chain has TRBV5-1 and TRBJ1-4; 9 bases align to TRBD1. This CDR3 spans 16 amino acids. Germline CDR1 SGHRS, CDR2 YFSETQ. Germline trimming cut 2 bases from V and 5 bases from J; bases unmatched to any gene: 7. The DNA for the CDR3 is TGCGCCAGCAGCTTACCGGGACAGGGTCTAAATGAAAAACTGTTTTTT. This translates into CASSLPGQGLNEKLFF.

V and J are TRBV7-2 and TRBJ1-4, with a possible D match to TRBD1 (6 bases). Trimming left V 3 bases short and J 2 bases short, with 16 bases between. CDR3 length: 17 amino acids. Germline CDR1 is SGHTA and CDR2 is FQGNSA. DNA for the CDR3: TGTGCCAGCAGCTTTTTGGGGGGCAGCAGGACTAATGAAAAACTGTTTTTT. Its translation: CASSFLGGSRTNEKLFF.

The CDR3 nucleotides are TGCGCCAGCACTGGGACTGCGGACGATGAGCAGTTCTTC. The encoded protein is CASTGTADDEQFF. J is TRBJ2-1 and V is TRBV4-1; a weak D match, TRBD2 (6 bases). The CDR3 is 13 residues long. Germline values: CDR1 MGHRA, CDR2 YSYEKL. Deletions cut 7 bases from V and 8 bases from J, with 15 bases between.

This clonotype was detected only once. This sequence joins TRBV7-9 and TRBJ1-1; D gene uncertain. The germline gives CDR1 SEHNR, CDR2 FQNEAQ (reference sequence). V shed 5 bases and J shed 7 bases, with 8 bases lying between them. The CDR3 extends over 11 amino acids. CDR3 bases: TGTGCCAGCAGCCCGACAAATGAAGCTTTCTTT. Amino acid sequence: CASSPTNEAFF.

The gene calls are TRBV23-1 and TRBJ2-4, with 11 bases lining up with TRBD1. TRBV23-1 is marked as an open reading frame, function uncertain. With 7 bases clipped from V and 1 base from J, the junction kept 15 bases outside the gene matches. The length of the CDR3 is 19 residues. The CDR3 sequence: CASTRHGTGGVFAKNIQYF. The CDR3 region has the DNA TGCGCCAGCACTCGACACGGGACAGGGGGAGTTTTCGCCAAAAACATTCAGTACTTC.

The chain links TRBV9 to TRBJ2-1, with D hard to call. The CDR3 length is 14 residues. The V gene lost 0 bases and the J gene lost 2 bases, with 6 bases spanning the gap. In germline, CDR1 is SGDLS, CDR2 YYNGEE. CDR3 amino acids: CASSVGIPYNEQFF. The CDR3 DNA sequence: TGTGCCAGCAGCGTAGGGATTCCCTACAATGAGCAGTTCTTC. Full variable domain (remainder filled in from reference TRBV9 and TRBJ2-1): DSGVTQTPKHLITATGQRVTLRCSPRSGDLSVYWYQQSLDQGLQFLIQYYNGEERAKGNILERFSAQQFPDLHSELNLSSLELGDSALYFCASSVGIPYNEQFFGPGTRLTVL.

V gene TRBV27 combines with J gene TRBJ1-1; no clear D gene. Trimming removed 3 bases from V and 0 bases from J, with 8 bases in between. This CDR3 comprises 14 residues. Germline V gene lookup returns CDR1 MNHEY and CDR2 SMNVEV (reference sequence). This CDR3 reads CASSFRTVNTEAFF. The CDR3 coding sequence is TGTGCCAGCAGTTTCCGGACGGTGAACACTGAAGCTTTCTTT.

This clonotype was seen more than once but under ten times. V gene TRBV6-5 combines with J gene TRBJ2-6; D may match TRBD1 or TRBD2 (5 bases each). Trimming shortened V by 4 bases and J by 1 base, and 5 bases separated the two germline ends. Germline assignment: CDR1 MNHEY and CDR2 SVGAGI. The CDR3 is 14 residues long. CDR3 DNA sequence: TGTGCCAGCAGTTGGGGGTCTGGGGCCAACGTCCTGACTTTC. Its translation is CASSWGSGANVLTF.

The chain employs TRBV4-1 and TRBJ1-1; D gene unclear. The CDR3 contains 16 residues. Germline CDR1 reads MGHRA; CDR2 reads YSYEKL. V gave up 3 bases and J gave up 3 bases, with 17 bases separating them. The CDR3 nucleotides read TGCGCCAGCAGCCACCGCGTTTGGAGGTCCTACACTGAAGCTTTCTTT. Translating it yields CASSHRVWRSYTEAFF.

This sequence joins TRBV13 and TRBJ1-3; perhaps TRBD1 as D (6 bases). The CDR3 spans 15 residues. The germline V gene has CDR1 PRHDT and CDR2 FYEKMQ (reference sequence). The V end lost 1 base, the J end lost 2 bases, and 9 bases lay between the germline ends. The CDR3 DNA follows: TGTGCCAGCAGCTTAGAGGGGGGACCTGGAAACACCATATATTTT. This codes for CASSLEGGPGNTIYF.

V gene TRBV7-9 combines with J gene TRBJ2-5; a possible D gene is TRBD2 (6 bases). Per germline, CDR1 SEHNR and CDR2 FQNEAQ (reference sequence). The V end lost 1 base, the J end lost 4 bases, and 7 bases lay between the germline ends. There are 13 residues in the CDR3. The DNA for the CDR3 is TGTGCCAGCAGCTTAGAGACTAGAGAGACCCAGTACTTC. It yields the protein CASSLETRETQYF.

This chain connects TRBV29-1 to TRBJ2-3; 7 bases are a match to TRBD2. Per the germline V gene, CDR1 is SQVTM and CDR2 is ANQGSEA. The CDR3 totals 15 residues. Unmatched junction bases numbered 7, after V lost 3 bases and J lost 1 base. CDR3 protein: CSVDRGESRTDTQYF. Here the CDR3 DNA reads TGCAGCGTTGATCGGGGGGAGAGTCGCACAGATACGCAGTATTTT.

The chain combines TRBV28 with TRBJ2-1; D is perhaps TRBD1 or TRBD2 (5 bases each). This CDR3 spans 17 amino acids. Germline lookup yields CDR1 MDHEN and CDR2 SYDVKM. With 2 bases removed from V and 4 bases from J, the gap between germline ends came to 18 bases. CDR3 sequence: CASSLASGAGLYNEQFF. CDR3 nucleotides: TGTGCCAGCAGTTTAGCATCCGGGGCTGGACTTTACAATGAGCAGTTCTTC.

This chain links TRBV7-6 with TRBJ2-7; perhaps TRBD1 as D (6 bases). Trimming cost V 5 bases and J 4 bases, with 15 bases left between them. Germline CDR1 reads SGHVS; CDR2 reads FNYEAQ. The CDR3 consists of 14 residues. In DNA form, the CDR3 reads TGTGCCAGCAGCACCCCTGACGGACAGTACGAGCAGTACTTC. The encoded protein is CASSTPDGQYEQYF.

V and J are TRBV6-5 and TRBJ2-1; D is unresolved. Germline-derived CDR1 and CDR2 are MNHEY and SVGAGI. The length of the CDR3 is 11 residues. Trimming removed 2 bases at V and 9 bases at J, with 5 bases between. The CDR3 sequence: CASSYGPEQFF. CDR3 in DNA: TGTGCCAGCAGTTACGGGCCTGAGCAGTTCTTC.

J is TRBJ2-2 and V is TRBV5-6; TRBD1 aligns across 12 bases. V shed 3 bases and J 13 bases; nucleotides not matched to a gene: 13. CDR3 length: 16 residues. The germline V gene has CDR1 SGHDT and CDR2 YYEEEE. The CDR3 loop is CASSWGQGAISPGLFF. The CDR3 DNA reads TGTGCCAGCAGCTGGGGACAGGGGGCGATTTCCCCGGGGCTGTTTTTT.

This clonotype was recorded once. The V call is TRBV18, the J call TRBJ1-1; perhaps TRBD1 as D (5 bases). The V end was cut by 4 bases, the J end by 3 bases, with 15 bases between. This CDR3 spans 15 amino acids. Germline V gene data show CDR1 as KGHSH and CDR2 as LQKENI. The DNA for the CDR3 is TGTGCCAGCTCACAGAGGGCGGGGGAGGACACTGAAGCTTTCTTT. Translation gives CASSQRAGEDTEAFF.

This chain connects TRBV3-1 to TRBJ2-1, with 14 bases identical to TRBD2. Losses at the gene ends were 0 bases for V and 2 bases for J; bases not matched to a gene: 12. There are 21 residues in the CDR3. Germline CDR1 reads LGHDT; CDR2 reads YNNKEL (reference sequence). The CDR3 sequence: CASSQDLGETSGRVAYNEQFF. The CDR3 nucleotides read TGTGCCAGCAGCCAAGATCTTGGGGAGACTAGCGGGAGGGTGGCCTACAATGAGCAGTTCTTC.

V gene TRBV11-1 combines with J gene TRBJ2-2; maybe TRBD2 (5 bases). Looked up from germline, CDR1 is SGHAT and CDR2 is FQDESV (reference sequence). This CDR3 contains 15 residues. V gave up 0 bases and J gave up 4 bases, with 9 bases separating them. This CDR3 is CASSLARRTTGELFF. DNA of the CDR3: TGTGCCAGCAGCTTAGCCAGGAGGACCACCGGGGAGCTGTTTTTT.

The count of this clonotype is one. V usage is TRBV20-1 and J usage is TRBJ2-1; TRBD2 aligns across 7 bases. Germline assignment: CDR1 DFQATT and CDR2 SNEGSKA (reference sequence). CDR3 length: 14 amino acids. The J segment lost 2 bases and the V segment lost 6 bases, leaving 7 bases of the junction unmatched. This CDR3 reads CSADGGGTYNEQFF. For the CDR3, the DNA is TGCAGTGCAGACGGGGGAGGGACCTACAATGAGCAGTTCTTC.

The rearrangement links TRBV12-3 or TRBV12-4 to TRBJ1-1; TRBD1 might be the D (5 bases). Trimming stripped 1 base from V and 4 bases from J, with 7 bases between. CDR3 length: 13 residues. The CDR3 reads CASSLGGATEAFF. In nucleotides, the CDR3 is TGTGCCAGCAGTTTAGGAGGGGCCACTGAAGCTTTCTTT.